This TCR beta chain was identified during a study of blood T cells in healthy people across ages. This CDR3 is 15 amino acids long. The V gene's germline CDR1 is SGHAT and CDR2 FQNNGV. V lost 1 base to trimming and J lost 4 bases, with 13 bases between them. Study observations and caveats: Donor CMV infection status was unknown, possibly confounding age-related changes in expanded clonotypes. Long-lived donors exceeded aged donors in naive CD4+ cells and diversity.

A second PCR of 7 to 11 cycles used a sample-barcoded 5' primer and a J-beta primer mix. One entry per CDR3 protein results from TCRdb running MiXCR on the 5' RACE reads. The sample consists of around 1,000,000 distinct CDR3 sequences, around 25% of them appearing once. Extraction of total RNA produced a minimum of 5 micrograms from each sample. This clonotype was seen a handful of times. Antigen: not known. The sample was also linked to a second study, of T cells of mothers and their children. This second study notes: T cell clones that were persistent and microchimeric went undetected.

V is TRBV11-2 and J is TRBJ1-2; D unclear. The sequencing sample was made of blood. This TCR came from a girl under 10 years old in good health. CDR3 DNA sequence: TGTGCCAGCAGCTTAGTAGGCGGCCTACCCTATGGCTACACCTTC. Its protein is CASSLVGGLPYGYTF.